This T cell receptor beta chain appears in the sequencing data of a study of human T cells and chemical hapten exposure (dated by TCRdb to 2020 to 2023). In terms of the full investigation: For sensitization, 2% DPC in acetone was applied to a 2 cm by 2 cm area of upper inner arm skin. Throughout the approximately 25-week study period, patients were also given weekly therapeutic DPC doses on the scalp. Patch testing was done on the upper back using Finn chambers containing 0.01% DPC, and results were scored after 6 days according to International Contact Dermatitis Research Group standards. The mostly female patient cohort included alopecia areata with under or over 50% scalp involvement, alopecia totalis and alopecia universalis. Libraries were pooled for sequencing, and variation in per-sample TCR yields was attributed mainly to small differences in library volumes within the pool. This study followed changes in the peripheral blood TCR repertoire in vivo during primary and secondary sensitization of alopecia patients to the hapten diphenylcyclopropenone (DPC). Patient blood was sampled pre-sensitization (week 0) and at 2, 6 and about 24 weeks after DPC sensitization. Blood for TCR sequencing was provided by twenty-nine alopecia patients at one to four time points (pre-sensitization, 2, 6 and 24 weeks).

CDR1 and CDR2 (SGHTA, FQGNSA) derive from the germline V gene. The CDR3 runs 14 amino acids, cysteine and phenylalanine included. The sequence is cut down to CDR3 DNA, 42 bases in frame from base 1. Cut back by 4 bases and 4 bases, the V and J ends lie 13 bases apart. Per the publication, the time point label means: patch test 1, 2 weeks after DPC sensitization. Explained via the paper, the treatment or condition label denotes: therapeutic diphenylcyclopropenone sensitization with weekly scalp DPC. At every patch-test visit, the blood draw took place before the patch test was put on. Patients were considered eligible if aged 18 to 70, diagnosed with alopecia and deemed suitable for DPC therapy, and patients were excluded if pregnant. Total RNA was extracted from unfractionated whole blood collected in Tempus Blood RNA tubes. Libraries were made using RACE. Sequencing took place on a NextSeq 500. During library preparation, unique molecular identifiers were attached to individual cDNA molecules so that TCRs could be counted quantitatively and reproducibly. Each blood RNA sample was used to sequence both TCR alpha and TCR beta chains. Regarding the original processing steps: A median of about 89,000 TCRs per sample was observed, with a range of about 23,224 to 690,600. V, J and CDR3 annotation of the TCR reads was carried out using the Decombinator software suite. To make PS versus PT1 abundance plots, every sample was subsampled to the same number of TCRs (28,000). TCRs were defined as expanded if absent before sensitization and observed at least eight times at the 2-week time point. TCRdb reran the public reads through fastp at Q25 and MiXCR, keeping productive beta chains. Rows with one shared CDR3 protein collapse into an entry with the most common genes and DNA. The V and J calls, along with clone size, are taken from TCRdb and not from the paper's own processing. The sample contains around 99,000 distinct CDR3 sequences, around an eighth of them found a single time. The top ten constitute over 2% of the sample.

General conclusions and limits of the study: Because every patient had alopecia, a presumed autoimmune disease, the patients' immune response might differ from that of healthy individuals. No change with DPC sensitization was found in the number of TCRs above 1 in 1000 frequency, and no evidence of global repertoire structure alterations was found. After repeated subsampling, changes were observed in the strength of the expansion versus patch-test correlation and in the threshold at which the correlation became significant. Patch test score was positively correlated with the number of PT1 expanded TCRs, with significance at thresholds 8, 16 and 32 but not at 4. Expanded TCRs formed significantly more large CDR3 similarity clusters than pre-sensitization or healthy control sets, consistent with antigen-driven responses.

Comments on this clonotype: Its antigen remains unidentified. No quality values exist for individual bases; no much larger clone is one base distant.

The sequences come from whole blood, collected in connection with sensitization to the hapten diphenylcyclopropenone (DPC). Recombination connected TRBV7-2 to TRBJ1-1; the D gene assignment is ambiguous. The receptor was derived from a woman aged 40 to 50 with alopecia areata. Some clones in this sample may be carry-over from other donors' samples. At the DNA level, the sequence is TGTGCCAGCAGCTCATTCCTCAGGAGCACTGAAGCTTTCTTT. Protein translation: CASSSFLRSTEAFF.